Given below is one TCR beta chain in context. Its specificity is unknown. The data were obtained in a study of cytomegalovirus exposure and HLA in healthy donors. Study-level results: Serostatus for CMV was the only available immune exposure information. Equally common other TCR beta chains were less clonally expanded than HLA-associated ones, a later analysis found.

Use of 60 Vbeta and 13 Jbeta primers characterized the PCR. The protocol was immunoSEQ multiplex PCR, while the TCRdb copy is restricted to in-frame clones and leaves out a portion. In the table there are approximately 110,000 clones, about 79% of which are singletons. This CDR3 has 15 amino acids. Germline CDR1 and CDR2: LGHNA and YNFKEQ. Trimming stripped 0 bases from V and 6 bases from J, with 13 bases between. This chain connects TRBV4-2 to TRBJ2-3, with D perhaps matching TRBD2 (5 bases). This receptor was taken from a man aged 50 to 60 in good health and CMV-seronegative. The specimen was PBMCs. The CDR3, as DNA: TGTGCCAGCAGCCAAGACAAGTTCTCGGGGGATACGCAGTATTTT. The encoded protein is CASSQDKFSGDTQYF.